The rows below give T cell receptor beta chains drawn from one sample of a study of T cells in Graves' hyperthyroidism and ophthalmopathy. TCRdb fed the multiplex PCR reads into MiXCR, producing one record per CDR3 protein. The table shows some 650,000 distinct CDR3 sequences, with roughly 15% occurring only once. The material sequenced was blood. The receptors were sampled from a woman in her forties with Graves' ophthalmopathy. Both conserved end residues are trimmed from each CDR3. Only part of the rows carry a size: once, few, many, or a class if the clone is expanded.

V gene	clone size	CDR3 protein
TRBV12-3/TRBV12-4	many	ASRPGGGQPQH
TRBV28	many	ASSSSGMSSYEQY
TRBV19	.	ASSRDGEVSPLH
TRBV20-1	few	SVYRRQETQY
TRBV12-3/TRBV12-4	many	ASIGGAGGPSYEQY
TRBV12-3/TRBV12-4	many	ASSRDRGSTSYGYT
TRBV5-8	many	ASSWGTLARNNEQF
TRBV18	few	ASSRNALAGGYNEQF
TRBV18	many	ASSPLKGVDTEAF
TRBV27	many	ASKWGREGTQY
TRBV3-1	many	ASSQDFRQGGSDTQY
TRBV14	.	ASSDYRQETQY
TRBV29-1	.	SVGLGLAGRYEQF
TRBV20-1	few	SARGLGQGNSPLH
TRBV12-3/TRBV12-4	few	ASSLGQGWSPLH
TRBV11-2	many	ASSLAKAEDDKNIQY
TRBV3-1	many	ASSQDSGVGTSNYEQY
TRBV6-1	.	ASSVQTGNNQPQH
TRBV18	many	ASSPYRDVGQF
TRBV18	few	ASSPLGLAHEQY
TRBV19	few	ASSPVGGGRFEKLF
TRBV20-1	many	SARAKPKYEQY
TRBV15	.	ATSRDVSGSGNTIY
TRBV4-1	.	ASSQGRVRQTNSPLH
TRBV28	.	ASRFLRGEQF
TRBV27	many	ASSWTASGTEAF
TRBV5-1	few	ASTKGSAAYNEQF
TRBV5-1	.	ASSLAGGLFSSTDTQY
TRBV11-2	many	ASSPGPGGGYT
TRBV5-1	.	ASSQGQRQETQY
TRBV27	.	ATKVTSSTDTQY
TRBV12-3/TRBV12-4	.	ASTSGEESPLH
TRBV20-1	.	SGYRGGQETQY